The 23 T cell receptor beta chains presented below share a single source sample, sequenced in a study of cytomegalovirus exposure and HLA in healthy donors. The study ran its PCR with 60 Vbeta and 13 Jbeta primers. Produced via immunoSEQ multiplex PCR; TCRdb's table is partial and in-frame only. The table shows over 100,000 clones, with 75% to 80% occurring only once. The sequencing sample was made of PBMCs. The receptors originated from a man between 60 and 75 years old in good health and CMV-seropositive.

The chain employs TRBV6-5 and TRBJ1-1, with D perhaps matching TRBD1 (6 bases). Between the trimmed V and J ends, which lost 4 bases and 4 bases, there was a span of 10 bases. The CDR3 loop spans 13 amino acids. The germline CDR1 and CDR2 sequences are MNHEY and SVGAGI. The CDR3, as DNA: TGTGCCAGCAGTTCCCGACAGGCCACTGAAGCTTTCTTT. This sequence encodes CASSSRQATEAFF.

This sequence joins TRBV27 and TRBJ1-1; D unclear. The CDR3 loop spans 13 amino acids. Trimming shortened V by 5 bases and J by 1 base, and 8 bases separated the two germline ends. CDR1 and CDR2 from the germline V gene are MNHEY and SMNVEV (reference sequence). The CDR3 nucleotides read TGTGCCAGCAGTACGTCAGAGAACACTGAAGCTTTCTTT. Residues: CASSTSENTEAFF.

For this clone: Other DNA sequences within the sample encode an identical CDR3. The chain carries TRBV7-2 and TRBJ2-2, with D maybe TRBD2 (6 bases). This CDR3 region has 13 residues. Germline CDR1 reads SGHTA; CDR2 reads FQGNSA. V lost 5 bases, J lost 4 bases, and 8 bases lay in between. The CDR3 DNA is TGTGCCAGCAGCCCCGGGGGCACCGGGGAGCTGTTTTTT. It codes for CASSPGGTGELFF.

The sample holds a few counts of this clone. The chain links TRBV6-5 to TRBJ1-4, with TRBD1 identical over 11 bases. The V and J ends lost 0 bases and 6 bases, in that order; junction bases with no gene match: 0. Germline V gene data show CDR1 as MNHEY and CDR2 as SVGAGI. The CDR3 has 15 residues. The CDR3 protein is CASSYSGQGDEKLFF. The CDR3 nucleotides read TGTGCCAGCAGTTACTCGGGACAGGGGGATGAAAAACTGTTTTTT.

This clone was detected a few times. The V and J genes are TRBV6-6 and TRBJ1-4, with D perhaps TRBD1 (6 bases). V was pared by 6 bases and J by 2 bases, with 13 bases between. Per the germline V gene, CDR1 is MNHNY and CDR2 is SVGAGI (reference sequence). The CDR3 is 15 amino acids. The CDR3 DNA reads TGTGCCAGCAGACAGGGACCTCAGACTAATGAAAAACTGTTTTTT. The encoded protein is CASRQGPQTNEKLFF.

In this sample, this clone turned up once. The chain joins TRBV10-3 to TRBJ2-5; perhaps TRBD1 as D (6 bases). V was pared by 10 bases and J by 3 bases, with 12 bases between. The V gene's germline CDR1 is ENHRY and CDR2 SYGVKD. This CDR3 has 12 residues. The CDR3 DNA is TGTGCCACCAGGGGAGTCGAAGAGACCCAGTACTTC. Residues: CATRGVEETQYF.

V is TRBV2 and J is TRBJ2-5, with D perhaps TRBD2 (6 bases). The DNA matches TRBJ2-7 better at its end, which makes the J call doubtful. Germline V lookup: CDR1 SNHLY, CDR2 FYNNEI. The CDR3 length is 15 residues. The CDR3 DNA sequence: TGTGCCAGCAGTCTCTCGGCGGGGCAGCCCTACGAGCAGTACTTC. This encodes CASSLSAGQPYEQYF.

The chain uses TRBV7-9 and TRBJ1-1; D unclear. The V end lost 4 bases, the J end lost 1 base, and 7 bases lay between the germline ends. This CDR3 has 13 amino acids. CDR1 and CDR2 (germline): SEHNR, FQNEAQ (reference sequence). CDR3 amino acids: CASSSSGNTEAFF. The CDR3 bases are TGTGCCAGCAGCTCCTCGGGGAACACTGAAGCTTTCTTT.

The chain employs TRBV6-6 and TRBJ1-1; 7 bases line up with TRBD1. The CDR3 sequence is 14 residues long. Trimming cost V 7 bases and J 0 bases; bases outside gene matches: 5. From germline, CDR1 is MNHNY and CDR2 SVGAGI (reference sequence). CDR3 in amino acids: CASISGTVNTEAFF. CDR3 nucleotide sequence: TGTGCCAGCATCTCCGGGACAGTGAACACTGAAGCTTTCTTT.

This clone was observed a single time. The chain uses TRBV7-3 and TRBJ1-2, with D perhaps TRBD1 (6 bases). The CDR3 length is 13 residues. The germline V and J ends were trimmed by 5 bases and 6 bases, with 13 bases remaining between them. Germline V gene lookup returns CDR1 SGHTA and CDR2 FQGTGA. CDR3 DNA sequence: TGTGCCAGCAGCCGGACAGACCTAGATGGCTACACCTTC. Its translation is CASSRTDLDGYTF.

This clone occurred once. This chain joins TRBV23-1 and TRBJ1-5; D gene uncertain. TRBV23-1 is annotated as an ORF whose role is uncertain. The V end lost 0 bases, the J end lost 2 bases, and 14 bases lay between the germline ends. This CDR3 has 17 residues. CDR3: CASSQSGRHDCNQPQHF. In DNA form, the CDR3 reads TGCGCCAGCAGTCAATCAGGCCGTCACGACTGCAATCAGCCCCAGCATTTT.

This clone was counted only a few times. CDR3 in DNA: TGTGCCAGCAGTGACTCGGCAGGGCCGAACACTGAAGCTTTCTTT. This encodes CASSDSAGPNTEAFF. The chain recombines TRBV6-4 with TRBJ1-1, with D perhaps TRBD1 (5 bases). Trimming removed 0 bases at V and 1 base at J, with 9 bases between. The length of the CDR3 is 15 residues. CDR1 and CDR2 (germline): MRHNA, SNTAGT.

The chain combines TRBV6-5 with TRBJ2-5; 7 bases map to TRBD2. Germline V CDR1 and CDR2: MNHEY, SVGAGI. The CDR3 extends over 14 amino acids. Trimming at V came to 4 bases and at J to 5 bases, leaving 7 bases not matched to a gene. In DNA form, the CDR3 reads TGTGCCAGCAGTTTCCGGGGGGTGAGGGAGACCCAGTACTTC. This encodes CASSFRGVRETQYF.

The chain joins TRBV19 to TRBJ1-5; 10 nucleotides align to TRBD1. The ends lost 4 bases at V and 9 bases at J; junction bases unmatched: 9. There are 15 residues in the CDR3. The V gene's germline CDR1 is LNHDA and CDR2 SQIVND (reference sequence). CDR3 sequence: CASSRGQGPNVPQHF. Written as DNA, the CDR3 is TGTGCCAGTAGTAGGGGACAGGGGCCTAATGTGCCCCAGCATTTT.

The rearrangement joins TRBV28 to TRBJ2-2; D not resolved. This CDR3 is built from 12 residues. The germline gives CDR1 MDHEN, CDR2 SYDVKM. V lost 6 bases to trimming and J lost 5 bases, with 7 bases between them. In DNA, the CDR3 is TGTGCCAGCAGGACTTATACCGGGGAGCTGTTTTTT. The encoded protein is CASRTYTGELFF.

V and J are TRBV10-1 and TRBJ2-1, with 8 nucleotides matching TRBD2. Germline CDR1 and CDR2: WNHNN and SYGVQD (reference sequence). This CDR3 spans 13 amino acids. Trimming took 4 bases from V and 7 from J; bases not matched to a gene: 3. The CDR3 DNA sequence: TGCGCCAGCAGTGGGGGACTAGGGAATGAGCAGTTCTTC. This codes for CASSGGLGNEQFF.

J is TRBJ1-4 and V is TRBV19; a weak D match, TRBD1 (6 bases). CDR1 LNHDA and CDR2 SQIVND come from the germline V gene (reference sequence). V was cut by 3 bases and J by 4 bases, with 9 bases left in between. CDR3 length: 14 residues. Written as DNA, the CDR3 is TGTGCCAGTAGTATTGGACAGAGTAATGAAAAACTGTTTTTT. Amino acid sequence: CASSIGQSNEKLFF. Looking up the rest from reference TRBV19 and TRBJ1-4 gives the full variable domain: DGGITQSPKYLFRKEGQNVTLSCEQNLNHDAMYWYRQDPGQGLRLIYYSQIVNDFQKGDIAEGYSVSREKKESFPLTVTSAQKNPTAFYLCASSIGQSNEKLFFGSGTQLSVL.

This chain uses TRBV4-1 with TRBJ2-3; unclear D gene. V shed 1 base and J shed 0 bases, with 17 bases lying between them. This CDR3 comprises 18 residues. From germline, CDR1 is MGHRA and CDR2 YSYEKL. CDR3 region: CASSQAPFLGASTDTQYF. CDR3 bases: TGCGCCAGCAGCCAAGCCCCTTTTCTGGGCGCTAGCACAGATACGCAGTATTTT.

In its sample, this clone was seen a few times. The CDR3 sequence is CASSQVAGPGELFF. The DNA for the CDR3 is TGCGCCAGCAGCCAAGTCGCGGGGCCCGGGGAGCTGTTTTTT. The chain links TRBV4-1 to TRBJ2-2; D is perhaps TRBD2 (6 bases). This CDR3 is built from 14 residues. Germline values: CDR1 MGHRA, CDR2 YSYEKL. The V end lost 1 base, the J end lost 6 bases, and 9 bases lay between the germline ends.

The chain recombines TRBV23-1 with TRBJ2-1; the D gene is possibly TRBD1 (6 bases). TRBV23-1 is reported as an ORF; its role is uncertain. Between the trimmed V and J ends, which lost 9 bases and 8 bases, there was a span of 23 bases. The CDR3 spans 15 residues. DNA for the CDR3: TGCGCCAGAAAGACAGGCTCCTTCATTGAAGATGAGCAGTTCTTC. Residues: CARKTGSFIEDEQFF.

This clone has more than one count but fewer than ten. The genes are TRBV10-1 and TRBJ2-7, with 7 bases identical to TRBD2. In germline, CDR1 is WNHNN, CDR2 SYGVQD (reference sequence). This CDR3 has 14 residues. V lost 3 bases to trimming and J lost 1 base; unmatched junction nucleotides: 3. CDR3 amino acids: CASSESGRSYEQYF. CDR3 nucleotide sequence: TGCGCCAGCAGTGAATCCGGGAGGTCCTACGAGCAGTACTTC.

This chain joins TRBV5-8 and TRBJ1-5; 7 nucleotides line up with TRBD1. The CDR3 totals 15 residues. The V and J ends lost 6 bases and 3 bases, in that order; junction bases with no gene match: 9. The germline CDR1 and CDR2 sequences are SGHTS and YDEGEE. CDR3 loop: CASTRGTVLNQPQHF. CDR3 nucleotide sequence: TGTGCCAGCACTCGAGGGACAGTCCTCAATCAGCCCCAGCATTTT.

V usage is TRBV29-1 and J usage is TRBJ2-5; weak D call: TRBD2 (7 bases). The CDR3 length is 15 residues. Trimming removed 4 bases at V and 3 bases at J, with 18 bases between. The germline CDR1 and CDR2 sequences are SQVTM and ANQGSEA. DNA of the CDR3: TGCAGCGTTGGCCCTGGTAGGGGGGGGAAAGAGACCCAGTACTTC. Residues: CSVGPGRGGKETQYF.